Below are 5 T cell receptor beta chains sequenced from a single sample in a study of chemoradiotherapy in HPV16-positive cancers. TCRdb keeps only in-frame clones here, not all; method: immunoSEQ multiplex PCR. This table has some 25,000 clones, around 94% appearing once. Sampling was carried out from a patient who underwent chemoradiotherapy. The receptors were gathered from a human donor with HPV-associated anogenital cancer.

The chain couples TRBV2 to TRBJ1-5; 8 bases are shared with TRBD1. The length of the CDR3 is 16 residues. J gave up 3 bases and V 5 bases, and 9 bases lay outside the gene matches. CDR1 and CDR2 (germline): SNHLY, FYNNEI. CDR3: CASSPDRGTLNQPQHF. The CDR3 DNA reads TGTGCCAGCAGTCCTGACAGGGGAACCCTCAATCAGCCCCAGCATTTT.

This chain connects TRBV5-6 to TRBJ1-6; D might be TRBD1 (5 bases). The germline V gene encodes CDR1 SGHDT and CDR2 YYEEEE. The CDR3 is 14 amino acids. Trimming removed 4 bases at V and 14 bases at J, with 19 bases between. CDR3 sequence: CASSPAIGVWALHF. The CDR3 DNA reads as TGTGCCAGCAGCCCCGCAATAGGGGTTTGGGCCCTCCACTTT.

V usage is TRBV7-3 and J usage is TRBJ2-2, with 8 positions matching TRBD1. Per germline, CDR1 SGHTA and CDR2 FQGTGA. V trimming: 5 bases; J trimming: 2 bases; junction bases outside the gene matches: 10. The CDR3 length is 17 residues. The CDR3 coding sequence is TGTGCCAGCAGCAGCTCCCGGGACAGGAAAAACACCGGGGAGCTGTTTTTT. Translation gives CASSSSRDRKNTGELFF.

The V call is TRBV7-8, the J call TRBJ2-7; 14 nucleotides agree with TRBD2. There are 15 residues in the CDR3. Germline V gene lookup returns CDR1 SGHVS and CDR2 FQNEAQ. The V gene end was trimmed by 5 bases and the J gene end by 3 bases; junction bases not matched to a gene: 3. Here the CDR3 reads CASSGTSGRVYEQYF. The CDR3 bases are TGTGCCAGCAGCGGGACTAGCGGGAGAGTCTACGAGCAGTACTTC.

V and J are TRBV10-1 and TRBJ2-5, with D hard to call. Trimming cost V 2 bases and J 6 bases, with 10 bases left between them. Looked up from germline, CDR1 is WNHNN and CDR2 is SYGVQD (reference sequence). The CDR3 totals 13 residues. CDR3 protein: CASSEEVAKTQYF. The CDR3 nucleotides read TGCGCCAGCAGTGAGGAGGTGGCGAAGACCCAGTACTTC.